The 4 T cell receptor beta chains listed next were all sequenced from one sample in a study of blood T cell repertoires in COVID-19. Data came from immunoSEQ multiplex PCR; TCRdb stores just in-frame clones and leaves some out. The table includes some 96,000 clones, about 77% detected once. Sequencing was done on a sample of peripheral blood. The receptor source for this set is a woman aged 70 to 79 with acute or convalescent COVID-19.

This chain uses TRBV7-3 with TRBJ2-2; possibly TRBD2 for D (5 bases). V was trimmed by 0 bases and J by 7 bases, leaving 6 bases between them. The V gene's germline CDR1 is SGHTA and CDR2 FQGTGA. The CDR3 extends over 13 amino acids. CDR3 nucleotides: TGTGCCAGCAGCTTAACCGGGGACGGGGAGCTGTTTTTT. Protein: CASSLTGDGELFF.

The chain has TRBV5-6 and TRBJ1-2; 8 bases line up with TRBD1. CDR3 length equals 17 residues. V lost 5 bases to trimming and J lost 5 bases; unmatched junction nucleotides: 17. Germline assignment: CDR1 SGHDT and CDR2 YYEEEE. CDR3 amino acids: CASSLQGDRNSQYGYTF. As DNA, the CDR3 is TGTGCCAGCAGTCTACAGGGGGACAGGAACTCCCAGTATGGCTACACCTTC.

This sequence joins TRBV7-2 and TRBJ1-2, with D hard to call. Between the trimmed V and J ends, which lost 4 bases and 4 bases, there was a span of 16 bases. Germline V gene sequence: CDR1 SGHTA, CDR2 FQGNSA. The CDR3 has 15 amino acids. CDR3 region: CASSSIGGDSYGYTF. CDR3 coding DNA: TGTGCCAGCAGCTCCATAGGAGGAGATTCCTATGGCTACACCTTC.

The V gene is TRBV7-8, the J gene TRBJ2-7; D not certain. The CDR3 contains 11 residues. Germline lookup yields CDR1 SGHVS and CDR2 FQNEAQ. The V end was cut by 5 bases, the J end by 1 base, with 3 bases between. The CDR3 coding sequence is TGTGCCAGCAGCACTTCCTACGAGCAGTACTTC. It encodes CASSTSYEQYF.